The 31 T cell receptor beta chains below all came from one sample that was sequenced in a study of metastatic and nonmetastatic thyroid tumors. TCRdb re-called clones via MiXCR from the PCR reads. In the table there are more than 85,000 clones, around 9.1% of which are singletons. No treatment had been given to any patient before thyroid surgery. The sample comprised blood. These receptors came from a female donor with papillary thyroid cancer or a benign thyroid nodule (not recorded which). Some clones in this sample may be carry-over from other donors' samples.

This clone was counted ten times or more. The chain recombines TRBV6-4 with TRBJ2-5, with 12 bases matching TRBD2. CDR1 and CDR2 (germline): MRHNA, SNTAGT. The CDR3 has 15 residues. V dropped 5 bases and J dropped 2; count of bases not matched to a gene: 3. The CDR3 spells CASSKTSGGQETQYF. CDR3 DNA: TGTGCCAGCAGTAAGACTAGCGGGGGACAAGAGACCCAGTACTTC.

This clone occurred many times. CDR3 coding DNA: TGCAGTGCTGGTAAACAGGGGGGGAGCACAGATACGCAGTATTTT. Its protein product is CSAGKQGGSTDTQYF. The chain couples TRBV20-1 to TRBJ2-3, with D tentatively TRBD1 (8 bases). Germline CDR1 DFQATT, CDR2 SNEGSKA (reference sequence). Trimming took 5 bases from V and 0 from J, leaving 15 bases between them. This CDR3 comprises 15 residues.

In its sample, this clone was seen many times. The chain couples TRBV27 to TRBJ1-1, with D possibly matching TRBD1 (5 bases). The CDR3 totals 15 residues. Germline CDR1 and CDR2: MNHEY and SMNVEV (reference sequence). Deletions cut 4 bases from V and 3 bases from J, with 15 bases between. CDR3 sequence: CASSSPGAKYTEAFF. The CDR3 coding sequence is TGTGCCAGCAGTTCCCCCGGGGCAAAATACACTGAAGCTTTCTTT.

This clone has at least ten counts. V and J are TRBV28 and TRBJ2-3, with D possibly called TRBD1 or TRBD2 (6 bases each). In germline, CDR1 is MDHEN, CDR2 SYDVKM. The V end was cut by 2 bases, the J end by 2 bases, with 11 bases between. CDR3 length: 15 residues. The CDR3 is CASSLKGDFTDTQYF. The DNA for the CDR3 is TGTGCCAGCAGTTTAAAGGGGGACTTCACAGATACGCAGTATTTT.

This clone came up many times. Being one base from a much bigger clone, this may be a read error. The rearrangement joins TRBV6-1 to TRBJ2-3; weak D call: TRBD2 (5 bases). Deletions cut 6 bases from V and 2 bases from J, with 6 bases between. Germline V gene sequence: CDR1 MNHNS, CDR2 SASEGT. This CDR3 has 12 residues. This chain's CDR3 is CASRDFTDTQYF. The CDR3 DNA is TGTGCCAGCAGGGACTTCACAGATACGCAGTATTTT.

The V and J genes are TRBV9 and TRBJ2-7, with D possibly being TRBD1 (5 bases). Trimming pared 2 bases from V and 3 bases from J, leaving 12 bases between. This CDR3 comprises 14 residues. CDR1 is SGDLS and CDR2 is YYNGEE in the germline V gene. The CDR3 is CASSVRDSYYEQYF. The CDR3 DNA reads as TGTGCCAGCAGCGTGAGAGACAGTTACTACGAGCAGTACTTC.

The table lists this clone with many counts. This chain links TRBV18 with TRBJ1-5; tentatively, D is TRBD1 (5 bases). The CDR3 runs 13 residues. CDR1 is KGHSH and CDR2 is LQKENI in the germline V gene. Trimming removed 6 bases at V and 3 bases at J, with 9 bases between. Here the CDR3 DNA reads TGTGCCAGCTCGAGGGGCCCCAATCAGCCCCAGCATTTT. Protein product: CASSRGPNQPQHF. Supplemented by reference TRBV18 and TRBJ1-5, the full variable domain reads NAGVMQNPRHLVRRRGQEARLRCSPMKGHSHVYWYRQLPEEGLKFMVYLQKENIIDESGMPKERFSAEFPKEGPSILRIQQVVRGDSAAYFCASSRGPNQPQHFGDGTRLSIL.

This clone occurred many times. This sequence joins TRBV28 and TRBJ1-5, with D maybe TRBD1 (5 bases). This CDR3 region has 16 residues. Trimming cost V 2 bases and J 3 bases, with 14 bases left between them. Looked up from germline, CDR1 is MDHEN and CDR2 is SYDVKM. CDR3: CASSLLFDRDNQPQHF. The CDR3 DNA reads as TGTGCCAGCAGTTTACTATTCGACAGAGACAATCAGCCCCAGCATTTT.

On this clone: A clone one base away is much larger, so this may be a read error. The sample contains more than one DNA sequence encoding this CDR3. The chain has TRBV7-2 and TRBJ2-5; 10 positions match TRBD2. The CDR3 totals 13 residues. Germline CDR1 SGHTA, CDR2 FQGNSA. The V segment lost 6 bases and the J segment 4 bases; nucleotides outside the gene matches: 2. This CDR3 reads CASSRTSGETQYF. The CDR3 DNA is TGTGCCAGCAGTCGGACTAGCGGAGAGACCCAGTACTTC. Variable domain in full (rest from reference TRBV7-2 and TRBJ2-5): GAGVSQSPSNKVTEKGKDVELRCDPISGHTALYWYRQSLGQGLEFLIYFQGNSAPDKSGLPSDRFSAERTGGSVSTLTIQRTQQEDSAVYLCASSRTSGETQYFGPGTRLLVL.

This sequence joins TRBV2 and TRBJ2-7; tentatively, D is TRBD1 (6 bases). Trimming removed 5 bases from V and 0 bases from J, with 11 bases in between. The CDR3 is 14 amino acids. The germline gives CDR1 SNHLY, CDR2 FYNNEI. The CDR3 nucleotides are TGTGCCAGCAGTTCACAGGGTGTCTCCTACGAGCAGTACTTC. The encoded protein is CASSSQGVSYEQYF.

This clone was seen many times. The chain carries TRBV7-9 and TRBJ2-2, with 7 nucleotides matching TRBD2. Per the germline V gene, CDR1 is SEHNR and CDR2 is FQNEAQ (reference sequence). J gave up 4 bases and V 3 bases, and 2 bases lay outside the gene matches. The CDR3 has 14 amino acids. The CDR3 loop is CASSFSGGTGELFF. The CDR3 nucleotides are TGTGCCAGCAGCTTTTCGGGAGGCACCGGGGAGCTGTTTTTT.

With regard to this clone: This clone may be a read error of a much larger clone one base away. The sample carries other DNA sequences with the same CDR3. V usage is TRBV2 and J usage is TRBJ2-3; D not resolved. V was shortened by 0 bases and J by 6 bases, with 4 bases between the two germline ends. Germline lookup yields CDR1 SNHLY and CDR2 FYNNEI. The CDR3 has 12 residues. In DNA form, the CDR3 reads TGTGCCAGCAGTGAAGCGGGTGATACGCAGTATTTT. This gives the protein CASSEAGDTQYF. Together with reference TRBV2 and TRBJ2-3, the CDR3 gives the full variable domain: EPEVTQTPSHQVTQMGQEVILRCVPISNHLYFYWYRQILGQKVEFLVSFYNNEISEKSEIFDDQFSVERPDGSNFTLKIRSTKLEDSAMYFCASSEAGDTQYFGPGTRLTVL.

On this clone itself: A single base separates this from a much larger clone, so it may be a read error. The gene calls are TRBV5-5 and TRBJ1-1, with D possibly TRBD1 on 5 matching bases. The CDR3 totals 13 residues. The germline V gene encodes CDR1 SGHKS and CDR2 YYEKEE (reference sequence). V shed 1 base and J shed 7 bases, with 11 bases lying between them. CDR3 sequence reads: CASSLTTVVEAFF. The CDR3 bases are TGTGCCAGCAGCTTGACGACAGTGGTTGAAGCTTTCTTT.

This clone was seen many times. The chain uses TRBV6-5 and TRBJ1-1; maybe TRBD1 (5 bases). The CDR3 is 14 amino acids. The ends were cut back, 1 base at V and 3 bases at J, with 9 bases in the middle. Germline V gene sequence: CDR1 MNHEY, CDR2 SVGAGI. The CDR3 region is CASSYWGRDTEAFF. The CDR3 DNA follows: TGTGCCAGCAGTTACTGGGGCAGGGACACTGAAGCTTTCTTT.

This clone was seen repeatedly, ten times or more. The chain carries TRBV6-5 and TRBJ1-4, with TRBD1 as a possible D gene (6 bases). CDR1 and CDR2 from the germline V gene are MNHEY and SVGAGI. The CDR3 length is 15 residues. The V end was cut by 0 bases, the J end by 3 bases, with 8 bases between. As DNA, the CDR3 is TGTGCCAGCAGTTACTCCTCAGGGGCTAATGAAAAACTGTTTTTT. It translates to CASSYSSGANEKLFF.

This chain uses TRBV5-6 with TRBJ2-5; maybe TRBD2 (6 bases). This CDR3 comprises 13 residues. The germline V gene has CDR1 SGHDT and CDR2 YYEEEE. Trimming pared 2 bases from V and 5 bases from J, leaving 10 bases between. The DNA of the CDR3 is TGTGCCAGCAGCTTCCTTGGGGGGGAGACCCAGTACTTC. It translates to CASSFLGGETQYF.

Ten or more counts support this clone. The chain uses TRBV4-1 and TRBJ2-7; 12 positions match TRBD2. After removal of 5 bases from V and 6 bases from J, the junction contained 5 bases not matched to a gene. CDR3 length: 14 residues. CDR1 and CDR2 (germline): MGHRA, YSYEKL. The CDR3 region has the DNA TGCGCCAGCAGCTCCAGACTAGCGGGGGTCGAGCAGTACTTC. It specifies CASSSRLAGVEQYF.

At least ten counts were recorded for this clone. The CDR3 here is CASSYLLGLTAGNSPLHF. Written as DNA, the CDR3 is TGTGCCAGCAGTTACCTTTTGGGGCTCACGGCGGGGAATTCACCCCTCCACTTT. The chain uses TRBV6-5 and TRBJ1-6; D may be TRBD1 (5 bases). CDR1 is MNHEY and CDR2 is SVGAGI in the germline V gene. The V and J ends lost 2 bases and 7 bases respectively, with 21 bases between them. The CDR3 loop spans 18 amino acids.

This clone was picked up many times. The chain recombines TRBV12-3 or TRBV12-4 with TRBJ2-7; tentative D call: TRBD2 (6 bases). V shed 0 bases and J shed 4 bases, with 13 bases lying between them. The CDR3 has 15 residues. CDR3 DNA: TGTGCCAGCAGTTTAGCCAGCGTCGGGGGATACGAGCAGTACTTC. Its protein is CASSLASVGGYEQYF.

This clone was seen many times. The CDR3 DNA reads as TGTGCCAGCAAGGACGGCAACACCGGGGAGCTGTTTTTT. Translated: CASKDGNTGELFF. V is TRBV12-3 or TRBV12-4 and J is TRBJ2-2; D is uncertain. The length of the CDR3 is 13 residues. V lost 7 bases and J 2 bases, leaving 8 bases between the germline ends.

This clone was detected many times. This sequence joins TRBV27 and TRBJ2-2; D might be TRBD1 or TRBD2, each matching 5 bases. The CDR3 contains 15 residues. The ends were cut back, 3 bases at V and 2 bases at J, with 10 bases in the middle. Germline CDR1 MNHEY, CDR2 SMNVEV (reference sequence). CDR3 residues: CASSFGTDNTGELFF. CDR3 bases: TGTGCCAGCAGTTTCGGGACGGATAACACCGGGGAGCTGTTTTTT.

This clone was seen a few times. A read error is possible here, since a much larger clone lies one base away. The J gene is TRBJ2-1, the V gene TRBV28, with 9 bases matching TRBD1. The germline V gene encodes CDR1 MDHEN and CDR2 SYDVKM. The CDR3 totals 15 residues. CDR3 DNA: TGTGCCGGCAGCCTTGGACAGGGGTCTTACAATGAGCAGTTCTTC. This translates into CAGSLGQGSYNEQFF.

This clone was recorded at least ten times. The V call is TRBV2, the J call TRBJ2-1; 13 bases match TRBD2. The CDR3 length is 21 residues. J gave up 0 bases and V 2 bases, and 13 bases lay outside the gene matches. CDR1 and CDR2 (germline): SNHLY, FYNNEI. DNA for the CDR3: TGTGCCAGCAGTGAATGGAAAGGGACTAGCGGGGTTCGGAGCTCCTACAATGAGCAGTTCTTC. Translation: CASSEWKGTSGVRSSYNEQFF. Together with reference TRBV2 and TRBJ2-1, the CDR3 gives the full variable domain: EPEVTQTPSHQVTQMGQEVILRCVPISNHLYFYWYRQILGQKVEFLVSFYNNEISEKSEIFDDQFSVERPDGSNFTLKIRSTKLEDSAMYFCASSEWKGTSGVRSSYNEQFFGPGTRLTVL.

V gene TRBV5-6 combines with J gene TRBJ2-7; 9 bases align to TRBD2. The CDR3 spans 16 residues. Trimming removed 2 bases from V and 3 bases from J; junction bases left unmatched: 9. Germline lookup yields CDR1 SGHDT and CDR2 YYEEEE. The CDR3 is CASSFAWTSVVYEQYF. DNA for the CDR3: TGTGCCAGCAGCTTCGCCTGGACTAGCGTGGTCTACGAGCAGTACTTC.

This clone showed up many times. The V and J genes are TRBV6-1 and TRBJ1-1; D is unresolved. The CDR3 extends over 12 amino acids. V lost 5 bases to trimming and J lost 1 base, with 5 bases between them. CDR1 and CDR2 (germline): MNHNS, SASEGT. The CDR3 here is CASSSRNTEAFF. In DNA, the CDR3 is TGTGCCAGCAGTTCCCGGAACACTGAAGCTTTCTTT.

This clone showed up many times. Different DNA sequences within this sample yield the same CDR3. This chain joins TRBV2 and TRBJ2-5; D unresolved. This CDR3 has 15 residues. Germline V CDR1 and CDR2: SNHLY, FYNNEI. V lost 2 bases and J lost 1, with 11 bases in between. CDR3 protein: CASSEPRGTQETQYF. In nucleotides, the CDR3 is TGTGCCAGCAGTGAACCCCGCGGTACCCAAGAGACCCAGTACTTC. Using reference TRBV2 and TRBJ2-5 for the parts outside the CDR3, the full variable domain is EPEVTQTPSHQVTQMGQEVILRCVPISNHLYFYWYRQILGQKVEFLVSFYNNEISEKSEIFDDQFSVERPDGSNFTLKIRSTKLEDSAMYFCASSEPRGTQETQYFGPGTRLLVL.

The chain uses TRBV6-5 and TRBJ2-7; 13 bases agree with TRBD2. The CDR3 extends over 17 amino acids. V lost 2 bases and J lost 7; bases outside the gene matches: 11. CDR1 is MNHEY, CDR2 SVGAGI, per germline. The CDR3 region is CASSYRRTSGGAWEQYF. DNA of the CDR3: TGTGCCAGCAGTTACCGTCGTACTAGCGGGGGGGCATGGGAGCAGTACTTC.

As regards this clone: A much larger clone differs from this one at a single base, so this may be a read error. V gene TRBV5-1 combines with J gene TRBJ2-3; 8 bases fit TRBD1. V lost 0 bases to trimming and J lost 4 bases; unmatched junction nucleotides: 7. The germline CDR1 and CDR2 sequences are SGHRS and YFSETQ. The CDR3 covers 16 residues. CDR3 DNA: TGCGCCAGCAGCTTGGAAATCACAGGGGGTTCAGATACGCAGTATTTT. Protein product: CASSLEITGGSDTQYF.

As concerns this clone: Sequence at one end of the junction differs from germline and may be a read error. V and J are TRBV20-1 and TRBJ2-1, with 10 positions matching TRBD1. Germline V gene sequence: CDR1 DFQATT, CDR2 SNEGSKA (reference sequence). The CDR3 spans 15 residues. CDR3 coding DNA: TGCAGTGCCACGACAGGGGGCGGCCTATACAATGAGCAGTTATTC. It translates to CSATTGGGLYNEQLF.

This clone came up many times. The J gene is TRBJ2-1, the V gene TRBV11-1; 10 nucleotides match TRBD2. The junction had 8 bases not matched to a gene; V was cut back by 5 bases and J by 4 bases. CDR3 length equals 16 residues. The germline gives CDR1 SGHAT, CDR2 FQDESV (reference sequence). CDR3 coding DNA: TGTGCCAGCAGCCCCCCTAGCGGGGGTGTATACAATGAGCAGTTCTTC. Amino acid sequence: CASSPPSGGVYNEQFF. Full variable domain (outside the CDR3, taken from reference TRBV11-1 and TRBJ2-1): EAEVAQSPRYKITEKSQAVAFWCDPISGHATLYWYRQILGQGPELLVQFQDESVVDDSQLPKDRFSAERLKGVDSTLKIQPAELGDSAMYLCASSPPSGGVYNEQFFGPGTRLTVL.

The chain carries TRBV2 and TRBJ2-7; TRBD2 matches at 9 bases. The CDR3 runs to 14 residues. J lost 3 bases, V lost 2 bases, and 2 bases had no gene match. Germline loops: CDR1 SNHLY, CDR2 FYNNEI. In DNA form, the CDR3 reads TGTGCCAGCAGTGAACAAGCGGGGGGCTACGAGCAGTACTTC. Its protein product is CASSEQAGGYEQYF.